This T cell receptor beta chain was recovered during a study of a mutant IDH1 vaccine in newly diagnosed glioma. Study overall: Previous treatment comprised radiotherapy, temozolomide, or both, mostly both.

The method was immunoSEQ multiplex PCR; TCRdb's version includes in-frame clones alone and lacks a portion of them. This sample has 110,000 or so clones; roughly 90% occur once, and the top ten carry 0.55% to 0.7%. Details on this clone: Its target is unknown.

Germline assignment: CDR1 MDHEN and CDR2 SYDVKM. With V trimmed by 2 bases and J by 6 bases, 3 bases remained unmatched. This CDR3 spans 13 amino acids. Time point here: week 11, during vaccination. Doses of 300 ug of mutant IDH1 20-mer peptide were given with topical imiquimod. The material was PBMCs, obtained from a glioma patient whose treatment included an IDH1 peptide vaccine. The V and J genes are TRBV28 and TRBJ1-1; TRBD1 matches 7 bases. The TCR was taken from a woman between 45 and 60 years old with glioma. The CDR3 DNA reads as TGTGCCAGCAGTTTAATAGGGACAGCTGAAGCTTTCTTT. Translation gives CASSLIGTAEAFF.